This T cell receptor (beta chain) was found in a study of human T cells and chemical hapten exposure. Study at large: Skin on the upper inner arm, roughly 2 cm by roughly 2 cm in size, was sensitized with 2% DPC. Per-sample TCR yields varied mainly from small pooled library volume differences.

This clonotype was seen repeatedly, ten times or more. Antigen unknown. The germline CDR1 and CDR2 sequences are SGDLS and YYNGEE. Germline trimming cut 4 bases from V and 8 bases from J; bases unmatched to any gene: 9. This CDR3 is built from 14 residues. TCRdb re-analysed the RACE reads in MiXCR, keeping a single row per CDR3 protein. The table records some 400,000 distinct CDR3 sequences, 4.8% of them present only once. Noted time point: patch test 1, 2 weeks after DPC sensitization. Documented treatment: therapeutic diphenylcyclopropenone sensitization with weekly scalp DPC. Sample donors consisted of patients with alopecia, aged 18 to 70 years, who were suitable for DPC. Study-level findings and limits: Following DPC sensitization, TCRs present above 1 in 1000 frequency showed no change.

This clonotype originated in a woman between 45 and 65 years old with alopecia areata. Some clones in this sample may be carry-over from other donors' samples. The sample was whole blood, taken in connection with sensitization to the hapten diphenylcyclopropenone (DPC). The V gene is TRBV9, the J gene TRBJ2-1; 7 nucleotides agree with TRBD1. The CDR3 is CASSTRDSPHEQFF. The CDR3 DNA reads as TGTGCCAGCAGCACCCGGGACAGTCCCCATGAGCAGTTCTTC.